These 11 T cell receptor beta chains were sequenced from one sample in a study of long-term antiretroviral therapy in people with HIV. Running of the v3.0 immunoSEQ assay took place at survey level. The protocol was immunoSEQ multiplex PCR, while the TCRdb copy is restricted to in-frame clones and leaves out a portion. The sample records some 21,000 clones, 80% to 85% being singletons. The sample consisted of unsorted PBMCs, taken 0.1 years before starting antiretroviral therapy. These receptors were collected from a man aged 40-49 years with HIV.

The chain is built from TRBV5-6 and TRBJ1-1; a weak D match, TRBD1 (6 bases). CDR1 and CDR2 (germline): SGHDT, YYEEEE. This CDR3 is 14 amino acids long. The V gene lost 0 bases and the J gene lost 3 bases, with 9 bases spanning the gap. The CDR3 spells CASSLGSGDTEAFF. The CDR3 DNA is TGTGCCAGCAGCTTGGGTTCAGGGGACACTGAAGCTTTCTTT.

This clone has a single count. The genes are TRBV27 and TRBJ1-2, with D perhaps matching TRBD1 (5 bases). Germline V CDR1 and CDR2: MNHEY, SMNVEV (reference sequence). This CDR3 is 12 amino acids long. The ends were cut back, 7 bases at V and 5 bases at J, with 11 bases in the middle. Written as DNA, the CDR3 is TGTGCCAGCAAAACCGGGGGGTATGGCTACACCTTC. Its protein product is CASKTGGYGYTF.

The rearrangement joins TRBV5-1 to TRBJ2-2, with TRBD2 as a possible D gene (5 bases). V was cut by 4 bases and J by 0 bases, with 10 bases left in between. This CDR3 is built from 15 residues. CDR1 and CDR2 from the germline V gene are SGHRS and YFSETQ. The CDR3 region is CASSPRTANTGELFF. Written as DNA, the CDR3 is TGCGCCAGCAGCCCTAGGACTGCGAACACCGGGGAGCTGTTTTTT.

The chain employs TRBV5-6 and TRBJ2-3; D unresolved. V shed 0 bases and J shed 0 bases, with 8 bases lying between them. The CDR3 runs to 15 residues. Looked up from germline, CDR1 is SGHDT and CDR2 is YYEEEE. The CDR3: CASSLEQTSTDTQYF. For the CDR3, the DNA is TGTGCCAGCAGCTTGGAACAGACGAGCACAGATACGCAGTATTTT.

The rearrangement joins TRBV7-9 to TRBJ2-7, with 11 bases aligning to TRBD1. Trimming took 6 bases from V and 0 from J; bases not matched to a gene: 1. The CDR3 consists of 14 residues. Germline CDR1 and CDR2: SEHNR and FQNEAQ (reference sequence). CDR3 bases: TGTGCCAGCAGTGGACAGGGGGCCTCCTACGAGCAGTACTTC. This gives the protein CASSGQGASYEQYF.

This clone came up a few times. The chain recombines TRBV2 with TRBJ1-3, with D possibly TRBD1 on 6 matching bases. CDR3 length: 15 residues. V lost 4 bases, J lost 2 bases, and 12 bases lay in between. Germline loops: CDR1 SNHLY, CDR2 FYNNEI. CDR3 residues: CASSAWQGTGNTIYF. The CDR3 coding sequence is TGTGCCAGCAGTGCATGGCAGGGGACTGGAAACACCATATATTTT.

This clone occurred a few times. V gene TRBV12-5 combines with J gene TRBJ2-1; 9 bases fit TRBD1. There are 15 residues in the CDR3. Germline V CDR1 and CDR2: LGHNT, FRNRAP. With 5 bases clipped from V and 6 bases from J, the junction kept 8 bases outside the gene matches. CDR3 sequence reads: CASGPFGTGINEQFF. The DNA for the CDR3 is TGTGCTAGTGGTCCTTTCGGGACAGGGATCAATGAGCAGTTCTTC.

V usage is TRBV5-1 and J usage is TRBJ2-3; D uncertain. Germline CDR1 reads SGHRS; CDR2 reads YFSETQ. The length of the CDR3 is 14 residues. Trimming pared 3 bases from V and 3 bases from J, leaving 11 bases between. The CDR3 here is CASSYGPGTDTQYF. CDR3 bases: TGCGCCAGCAGCTACGGGCCTGGGACAGATACGCAGTATTTT.

J is TRBJ2-3 and V is TRBV5-1; D ambiguous. CDR1 and CDR2 (germline): SGHRS, YFSETQ. The CDR3 contains 12 residues. The germline V and J ends were trimmed by 0 bases and 10 bases, with 9 bases remaining between them. This CDR3 is CASSLELRAQYF. CDR3 nucleotide sequence: TGCGCCAGCAGCTTGGAACTTCGGGCGCAGTATTTT. Variable domain in full (rest from reference TRBV5-1 and TRBJ2-3): KAGVTQTPRYLIKTRGQQVTLSCSPISGHRSVSWYQQTPGQGLQFLFEYFSETQRNKGNFPGRFSGRQFSNSRSEMNVSTLELGDSALYLCASSLELRAQYFGPGTRLTVL.

The V call is TRBV19, the J call TRBJ1-2, with D possibly being TRBD1 (5 bases). The CDR3 has 15 residues. Trimming stripped 3 bases from V and 2 bases from J, with 13 bases between. Germline V gene sequence: CDR1 LNHDA, CDR2 SQIVND (reference sequence). CDR3 region: CASSISVGVNYGYTF. CDR3 sequence (DNA): TGTGCCAGTAGTATCTCAGTAGGGGTGAACTATGGCTACACCTTC.

CDR3 DNA sequence: TGTGCCAGCAGTGAAGGGTATGGACTAGCGGGATATGAGCAGTTCTTC. Its protein is CASSEGYGLAGYEQFF. The chain employs TRBV6-1 and TRBJ2-1, with TRBD2 matching over 12 bases. Germline values: CDR1 MNHNS, CDR2 SASEGT. V lost 1 base to trimming and J lost 8 bases; unmatched junction nucleotides: 6. This CDR3 spans 16 amino acids.